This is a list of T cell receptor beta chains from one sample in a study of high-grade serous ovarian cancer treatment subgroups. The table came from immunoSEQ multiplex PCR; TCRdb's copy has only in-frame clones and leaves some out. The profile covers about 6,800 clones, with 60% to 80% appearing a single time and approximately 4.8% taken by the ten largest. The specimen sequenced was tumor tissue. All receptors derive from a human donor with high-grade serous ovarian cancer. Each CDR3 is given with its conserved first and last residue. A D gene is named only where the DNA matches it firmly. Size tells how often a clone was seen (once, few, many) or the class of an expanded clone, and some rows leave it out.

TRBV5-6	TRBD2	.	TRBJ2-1	TGTGCCAGCAGCCAGTTGGCAGGGAGGGACAATGAGCAGTTCTTC	CASSQLAGRDNEQFF
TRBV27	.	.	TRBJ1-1	TGTGCCAGCAGTTTAAACCTGAACACTGAAGCTTTCTTT	CASSLNLNTEAFF
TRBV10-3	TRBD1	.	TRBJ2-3	TGTGCCATCAGACCGGGACAGGGCACAGATACGCAGTATTTT	CAIRPGQGTDTQYF
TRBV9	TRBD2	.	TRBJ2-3	TGTGCCTGCAGCGTAGGGCTAGCGGGGAGTGGGACAGATACGCAGTATTTT	CACSVGLAGSGTDTQYF
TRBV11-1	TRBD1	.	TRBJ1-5	TGTGCCAGCGCCCGGGACAGATATCAGCCCCAGCATTTT	CASARDRYQPQHF
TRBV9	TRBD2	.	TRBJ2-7	TGTGCCAGCAGCCCCGCTAGCGGGGCAGTCTACGAGCAGTACTTC	CASSPASGAVYEQYF
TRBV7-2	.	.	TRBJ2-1	TGTGCCAGCAGCCCCGATGGGTTCAACAATGAGCAGTTCTTC	CASSPDGFNNEQFF
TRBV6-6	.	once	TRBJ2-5	TGTGCCAGCTCACCTAGGCAGACGTACCAAGAGACCCAGTACTTC	CASSPRQTYQETQYF
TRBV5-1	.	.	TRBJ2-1	TGCGCCAGCAGCTTCATGCAGGCCCTCTCCTACAATGAGCAGTTCTTC	CASSFMQALSYNEQFF
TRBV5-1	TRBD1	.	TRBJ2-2	TGCGCCAGCCGACCTCAGGGGGCCGGGGAGCTGTTTTTT	CASRPQGAGELFF
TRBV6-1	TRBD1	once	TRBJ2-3	TGTGCCAGCAGTGAAACGGGACAGGGCACAGATACGCAGTATTTT	CASSETGQGTDTQYF
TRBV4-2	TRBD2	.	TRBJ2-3	TGTGCCAGCAGCCAAGGTCACGCGGGGGGACTAGCTAGCACAGATACGCAGTATTTT	CASSQGHAGGLASTDTQYF
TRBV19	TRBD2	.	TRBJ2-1	TGTGCCAGTAGTACCGGGACTAGCGGGGGGTCCCTCCACAATGAGCAGTTCTTC	CASSTGTSGGSLHNEQFF
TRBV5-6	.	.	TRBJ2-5	TGTGCCAGCAGCTTTGGAGGCACAGGTTCCAAGACCCAGTACTTC	CASSFGGTGSKTQYF
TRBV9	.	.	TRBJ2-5	TGTGCCAGCAGCGTAGGCGCAAGGGCGGGGGCCCAAGAGACCCAGTACTTC	CASSVGARAGAQETQYF
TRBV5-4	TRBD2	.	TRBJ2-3	TGTGCCAGCAGCTTGGGGCGGGGGGGCCGAACAGATACGCAGTATTTT	CASSLGRGGRTDTQYF
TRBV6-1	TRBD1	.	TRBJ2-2	TGTGCCAGCGGACAGGGTGCTAACACCGGGGAGCTGTTTTTT	CASGQGANTGELFF
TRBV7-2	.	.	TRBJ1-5	TGTGCCAGCAGCTTAGAAGCGGGTAGGAATCAGCCCCAGCATTTT	CASSLEAGRNQPQHF
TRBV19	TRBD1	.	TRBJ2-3	TGTGCCAGTAGTAGGGACAGCTTCACAGATACGCAGTATTTT	CASSRDSFTDTQYF
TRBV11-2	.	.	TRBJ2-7	TGTGCCAGCAGCTTTACAGGGACCTACGAGCAGTACTTC	CASSFTGTYEQYF
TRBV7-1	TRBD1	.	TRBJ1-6	TGTGCCAGCAGCTTATCAGTCGGGACAGATAATTCACCCCTCCACTTT	CASSLSVGTDNSPLHF
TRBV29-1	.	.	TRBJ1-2	TGCAGCGTTGAAGATCTTCGCTATGGCTACACCTTC	CSVEDLRYGYTF
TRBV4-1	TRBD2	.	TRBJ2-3	TGCGCCAGCAGCTCTAGCGGGGATACGCAGTATTTT	CASSSSGDTQYF
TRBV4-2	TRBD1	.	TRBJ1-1	TGTGCCAGCAGCCGAGGGACAGGGAACACTGAAGCTTTCTTT	CASSRGTGNTEAFF
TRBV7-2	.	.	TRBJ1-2	TGTGCCAGCAGCAACGGGGGGTACTATGGCTACACCTTC	CASSNGGYYGYTF
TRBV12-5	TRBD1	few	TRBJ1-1	TGTGCTAGTGGTTCCGGACAGGCTAACACTGAAGCTTTCTTT	CASGSGQANTEAFF
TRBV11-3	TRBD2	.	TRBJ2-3	TGTGCCAGCAGCGCCAGGGGAGCGGGGGGCACAGATACGCAGTATTTT	CASSARGAGGTDTQYF
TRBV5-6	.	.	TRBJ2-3	TGTGCCAGCAGCTTGGGCAGGGGCACAGATACGCAGTATTTT	CASSLGRGTDTQYF
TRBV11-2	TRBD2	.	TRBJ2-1	TGTGCCAGCAGCCTTCAGCGGGCTAGCGGGGAGCAGTTCTTC	CASSLQRASGEQFF
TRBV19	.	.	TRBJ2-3	TGTGCCACCTCCCTGGGGGGCCCTAGCACAGATACGCAGTATTTT	CATSLGGPSTDTQYF
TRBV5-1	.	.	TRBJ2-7	TGCGCCAGCAGCTTGCAGCGGAGCTACGAGCAGTACTTC	CASSLQRSYEQYF
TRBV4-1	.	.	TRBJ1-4	TGCGCCAGCAGCCAAGCCCGAGATCCAAGTAATGAAAAACTGTTTTTT	CASSQARDPSNEKLFF
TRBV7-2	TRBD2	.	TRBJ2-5	TGTGCCAGCAGCCCGACTAGCGGGAGGGCCGCGGAGCAGTACTTC	CASSPTSGRAAEQYF
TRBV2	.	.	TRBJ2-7	TGTGCCAGCAGTCCCCAAAAGACAGAGATCTCCTACGAGCAGTACTTC	CASSPQKTEISYEQYF
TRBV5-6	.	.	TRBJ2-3	TGTGCCAGCAGCCGTAGCGGATACACAGATACGCAGTATTTT	CASSRSGYTDTQYF
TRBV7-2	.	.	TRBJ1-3	TGTGCCAGCACGGGTTGGGCTGGAAACACCATATATTTT	CASTGWAGNTIYF
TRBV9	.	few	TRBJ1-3	TGTGCCAGCAGCGGGTCTCGCTCTGGAAACACCATATATTTT	CASSGSRSGNTIYF
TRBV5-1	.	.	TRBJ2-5	TGCGCCAGCAGCGGGTGGTTTGAGACCCAGTACTTC	CASSGWFETQYF
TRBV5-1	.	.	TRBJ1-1	TGCGCCAGCAGCTCAGCGGGGGGGGCAGGGACTGAAGCTTTCTTT	CASSSAGGAGTEAFF
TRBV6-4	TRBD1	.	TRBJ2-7	TGTGCCAGCAGAGTAATTGGGACAGGGAGGCCCTACGAGCAGTACTTC	CASRVIGTGRPYEQYF
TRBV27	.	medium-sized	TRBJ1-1	TGTGCCACCCTGGCACAGGGATGGTTAAACACTGAAGCTTTCTTT	CATLAQGWLNTEAFF
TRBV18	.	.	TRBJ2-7	TGTGCCAGCTCACCATTGAAGATAAACAGGGTAAACCTCCACGAGCAGTACTTC	CASSPLKINRVNLHEQYF
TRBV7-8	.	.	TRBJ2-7	TGTGCCAGCAGCCTCTACTTGGAATACGAGCAGTACTTC	CASSLYLEYEQYF
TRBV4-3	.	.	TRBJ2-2	TGCGCCAGCAGCCAAGATAAATTAGCCGGGGAGCTGTTTTTT	CASSQDKLAGELFF